The T cell receptor beta chain described here comes from a study of control samples from healthy donors and cancer patients. Libraries were prepared by immunoSEQ multiplex PCR; TCRdb keeps only in-frame clonotypes and omits some of them. The table has approximately 160,000 clones, 92% seen once. V was pared by 4 bases and J by 1 base, with 10 bases of the junction left unmatched. The CDR3 loop spans 18 amino acids. The germline V gene encodes CDR1 LGHDT and CDR2 YNNKEL (reference sequence). The sequence was collected from a woman in her twenties or thirties in good health. The chain carries TRBV3-1 (or the pseudogene TRBV3-2) and TRBJ2-1, with 10 bases identical to TRBD2. The sample was blood. The CDR3 DNA reads TGTGCCAGCAGCCCGCCAGCGGGAGGGCCTAGGTCCTACAATGAGCAGTTCTTC. Residues: CASSPPAGGPRSYNEQFF.